A selection of T cell receptor beta chains follows, all from one sample in a study of technical replicates of blood from several donors. Produced via immunoSEQ multiplex PCR; TCRdb's table is partial and in-frame only. The table shows almost 90,000 clones, with around 95% occurring only once. The specimen sequenced was T cells isolated from PBMCs. Source of these receptors: a human donor in good health. The CDR3 runs from the conserved cysteine through the conserved F or W. A D gene is named only where the DNA matches it firmly. Some rows have no size entry. The others give once, few or many, or a class for an expanded clone.

12,TRBJ1-2,TRBV6-4,NA,NA,TGTGCCAGCAGTCAGGGAAACTATGGCTACACCTTC,CASSQGNYGYTF
14,TRBJ1-2,TRBV7-2,NA,TRBD1,TGTGCCAGCAGCTTAGCGGCACAGGGGTATGGCTACACCTTC,CASSLAAQGYGYTF
13,TRBJ2-5,TRBV27,NA,NA,TGTGCCAGCAGCCCGGACAGACGAGAGACCCAGTACTTC,CASSPDRRETQYF
17,TRBJ2-3,TRBV7-2,once,TRBD2,TGTGCCAGCAGCTTAGTAATAGCGGGAGTAAGCGCAGATACGCAGTATTTT,CASSLVIAGVSADTQYF
16,TRBJ2-2,TRBV10-3,NA,TRBD1,TGTGCCATCAGGACTCAACAGGGGCCGAACACCGGGGAGCTGTTTTTT,CAIRTQQGPNTGELFF
16,TRBJ2-2,TRBV28,NA,TRBD1,TGTGCCAGCAGTTTAATAGGGGGCTTAAACACCGGGGAGCTGTTTTTT,CASSLIGGLNTGELFF
15,TRBJ2-1,TRBV7-9,NA,NA,TGTGCCAGCAGCCGAGGGGGATCTCCCTACAATGAGCAGTTCTTC,CASSRGGSPYNEQFF
16,TRBJ2-4,TRBV7-9,NA,TRBD2,TGTGCCAGCAGCGTAGGGACTGGGAGGGACAAAAACATTCAGTACTTC,CASSVGTGRDKNIQYF
15,TRBJ2-1,TRBV11-2,NA,NA,TGTGCCAGCAGCTTAGTCTCGACTAGGTTCAATGAGCAGTTCTTC,CASSLVSTRFNEQFF
14,TRBJ2-5,TRBV15,once,NA,TGTGCCACCAGCAGGGTCGGGCAAGCGGGGACCCAGTACTTC,CATSRVGQAGTQYF
15,TRBJ1-3,TRBV7-9,NA,TRBD1,TGTGCCAGCAGCTCGACAGGGGCTGCTGGAAACACCATATATTTT,CASSSTGAAGNTIYF
16,TRBJ1-4,TRBV15,NA,TRBD1,TGTGCCACCAGCAGACGACGGGACAGGGTCGATGAAAAACTGTTTTTT,CATSRRRDRVDEKLFF
16,TRBJ2-2,TRBV7-9,NA,TRBD2,TGTGCCAGCAGTAGCCGTGGACTAGATTGGGCCGGGGAGCTGTTTTTT,CASSSRGLDWAGELFF
16,TRBJ2-3,TRBV5-1,NA,NA,TGCGCCAGCAGCTTGGAAGGTCAGGGCGATACAGATACGCAGTATTTT,CASSLEGQGDTDTQYF
13,TRBJ2-2,TRBV11-2,NA,NA,TGTGCCAGCAGCTTAATCGGTACCGGGGAGCTGTTTTTT,CASSLIGTGELFF
18,TRBJ2-6,TRBV9,NA,TRBD1,TGTGCCAGCAGTGATTTGACAGGGCCCCCGCCTGGGGCCAACGTCCTGACTTTC,CASSDLTGPPPGANVLTF
13,TRBJ2-4,TRBV7-2,NA,NA,TGTGCCAGCAGTAGAGAGACAGAAAACATTCAGTACTTC,CASSRETENIQYF
17,TRBJ2-2,TRBV7-2,few,NA,TGTGCCAGCAGCGTATCACATATACGGGGGGCGGCCGGGGAGCTGTTTTTT,CASSVSHIRGAAGELFF
15,TRBJ2-1,TRBV9,NA,NA,TGTGCCAGCAGCCCTAGAAGTGGGTCCTACAATGAGCAGTTCTTC,CASSPRSGSYNEQFF
20,TRBJ2-6,TRBV28,NA,NA,TGTGCCAGCAGTTTGGGTGGTAGGGGCCTCGTAGGTACTGGGGCCAACGTCCTGACTTTC,CASSLGGRGLVGTGANVLTF
15,TRBJ1-1,TRBV5-5,NA,NA,TGTGCCAGCATCCCGGCGGGGGGTTTTGACACTGAAGCTTTCTTT,CASIPAGGFDTEAFF
15,TRBJ1-4,TRBV5-4,NA,TRBD1,TGTGCCAGCAGCTCCCCGGACAGGTCTAATGAAAAACTGTTTTTT,CASSSPDRSNEKLFF
16,TRBJ2-3,TRBV19,NA,TRBD2,TGTGCCAGTAAGACTAGCGGGAGGTATAGCACAGATACGCAGTATTTT,CASKTSGRYSTDTQYF
16,TRBJ1-5,TRBV10-2,NA,NA,TGCGCCAGCAGTGAGTCTGGGGGGAGGGGCAATCAGCCCCAGCATTTT,CASSESGGRGNQPQHF
16,TRBJ2-7,TRBV7-8,NA,NA,TGTGCCAGCAGCTTAGAAGTTTCGTGGAGCTCCTACGAGCAGTACTTC,CASSLEVSWSSYEQYF
15,TRBJ2-3,TRBV5-1,NA,NA,TGCGCCAGCAGCTTTAGAGGGGGTAGCACAGATACGCAGTATTTT,CASSFRGGSTDTQYF
14,TRBJ1-1,TRBV7-9,once,NA,TGTGCCAGCAGCTTAGGTGTATTGAACACTGAAGCTTTCTTT,CASSLGVLNTEAFF
16,TRBJ2-1,TRBV5-4,NA,TRBD2,TGTGCCAGCAGCTCGGGACTAGGGGACTCCTACAATGAGCAGTTCTTC,CASSSGLGDSYNEQFF
16,TRBJ1-2,TRBV6-1,NA,NA,TGTGCCAGCAGTGAACAGAGAAACAGGGTTTTATCTGGCTACACCTTC,CASSEQRNRVLSGYTF
15,TRBJ1-2,TRBV9,NA,TRBD1,TGTGCCAGCAGCGTAGACCACAGGGGGGTGGTTGGCTACACCTTC,CASSVDHRGVVGYTF
12,TRBJ1-1,TRBV7-2,NA,TRBD1,TGTGCCAGCAGGAGACAGGGTACTGAAGCTTTCTTT,CASRRQGTEAFF
14,TRBJ2-7,TRBV6-1,NA,TRBD1,TGTGCCAGCAGTGTCCGGGACAGGGTTGACGAGCAGTACTTC,CASSVRDRVDEQYF
17,TRBJ2-6,TRBV5-1,NA,NA,TGCGCCAGCAGCTCGAGATGGACGACAGAAGGGGCCAACGTCCTGACTTTC,CASSSRWTTEGANVLTF
11,TRBJ2-1,TRBV11-2,once,NA,TGTGCCAGCAGCTTACTTGATGAGCAGTTCTTC,CASSLLDEQFF
16,TRBJ1-6,TRBV5-1,NA,NA,TGCGCCAGCAGCCCTCGCCCCGGTCTCGATAATTCACCCCTCCACTTT,CASSPRPGLDNSPLHF
20,TRBJ2-5,TRBV6-1,NA,TRBD1,TGTGCCAGCAGTGAAGGAGGCAATACTGTTATGTGGGACAGGGCTGAGACCCAGTACTTC,CASSEGGNTVMWDRAETQYF
16,TRBJ2-7,TRBV7-9,NA,NA,TGTGCCAGCAGCCACGGGGAGAAGACCATCCGATACGAGCAGTACTTC,CASSHGEKTIRYEQYF
14,TRBJ2-1,TRBV6-4,NA,NA,TGTGCCAGCAGTGAACTAGCTATCGACAATGAGCAGTTCTTC,CASSELAIDNEQFF
17,TRBJ2-3,TRBV10-3,NA,NA,TGTGCCATCAGTGTAATCCGGGTAGCGGACATCACAGATACGCAGTATTTT,CAISVIRVADITDTQYF
19,TRBJ1-1,TRBV30,NA,NA,TGTGCCTGGGAGGGAGGTGGTACGGCCTATCTTTCAGGGAACACTGAAGCTTTCTTT,CAWEGGGTAYLSGNTEAFF
18,TRBJ2-2,TRBV4-2,NA,TRBD2,TGTGCCAGCAGCCCAAGAACGGTCGGGCTAGCGGGAGGGGGGGAGCTGTTTTTT,CASSPRTVGLAGGGELFF
16,TRBJ2-1,TRBV2,NA,NA,TGTGCCAGCAGCGCTCTTCCCGGGACACACTACAATGAGCAGTTCTTC,CASSALPGTHYNEQFF
19,TRBJ1-1,TRBV30,NA,TRBD1,TGTGCCTGGAGTGTAAAAGGTGTGACAGGGGTGGGGATGGGGACTGAAGCTTTCTTT,CAWSVKGVTGVGMGTEAFF
15,TRBJ1-2,TRBV15,once,NA,TGTGCCACCAGCAGAGAACAGGCCCCTAACTATGGCTACACCTTC,CATSREQAPNYGYTF
12,TRBJ2-1,TRBV9,NA,NA,TGTGCCAGCAGCCCCGGAGGCAATGAGCAGTTCTTC,CASSPGGNEQFF
14,TRBJ1-1,TRBV6-1,NA,NA,TGTGCCAGCAGGAAAGACAGGACCTACACTGAAGCTTTCTTT,CASRKDRTYTEAFF
16,TRBJ1-1,TRBV28,NA,TRBD1,TGTGCCAGCAGAGTAACCCCTGGACAGGGGAACACTGAAGCTTTCTTT,CASRVTPGQGNTEAFF
18,TRBJ1-6,TRBV6-1,NA,NA,TGTGCCAGCAGTGAAGCGCGGTTATACAGGTCCTATAATTCACCCCTCCACTTT,CASSEARLYRSYNSPLHF
12,TRBJ2-2,TRBV28,NA,NA,TGTGCCAGCAGGGAGTACACCGGGGAGCTGTTTTTT,CASREYTGELFF